Below, one T cell receptor (beta chain) is given with its context. These data come from a study of control samples from healthy donors and cancer patients. Profiling relied on immunoSEQ multiplex PCR, and the TCRdb table lists in-frame clones only, not all of them. The sample carries around 110,000 clones, over 90% recorded once. V lost 3 bases to trimming and J lost 4 bases, with 12 bases between them. The CDR3 sequence is 14 residues long. Germline values: CDR1 KGHSH, CDR2 LQKENI. The specimen was blood. This TCR was sampled from a man aged 30 to 39 in good health. The chain uses TRBV18 and TRBJ1-2; D unresolved. The DNA of the CDR3 is TGTGCCAGCTCACCGGTACGGTTAGGCTATGGCTACACCTTC. It specifies CASSPVRLGYGYTF.